The clone carrying this TCR beta chain is medium-sized (0.01 to 0.1%) by share. No antigen is known for it. This sample is part of a study of OX40 agonist ivuxolimab in advanced cancers. Study context: Six ivuxolimab dose levels, 0.01 to 10 mg/kg, were given intravenously every 2 weeks.

Germline V CDR1 and CDR2: LNHDA, SQIVND (reference sequence). V lost 5 bases to trimming and J lost 5 bases; unmatched junction nucleotides: 9. The CDR3 covers 15 residues. Study findings and constraints: Researchers report that CD8+ T cells had, on average, more expanded clones than CD4+.

Blood samples were obtained at baseline, cycle 4 day 1, and cycle 7 day 1. Using immunoSEQ multiplex PCR, the repertoire was profiled, and TCRdb retains in-frame clones only, with some absent. The repertoire includes almost 70,000 clones, more than 70% of them detected once, and under 3% sits in the top ten. This clonotype originated in an adult with an advanced solid tumor such as melanoma, head and neck, liver or kidney cancer. This rearrangement joins TRBV19 to TRBJ1-5; 7 bases align to TRBD1. The source material was CD4+ or CD8+ T cells sorted from blood, sampled in a trial of the OX40 agonist ivuxolimab. The CDR3, as DNA: TGTGCCAGTAGTTTTAGACAGGGAGGGCATCAGCCCCAGCATTTT. The encoded protein is CASSFRQGGHQPQHF.